Below, 11 T cell receptor beta chains from the same sample are listed, as sequenced in a study of T cell repertoires in cytomegalovirus infection. TCRdb redid the calling of the reads with MiXCR, one entry per CDR3 protein. The data show 700,000 to 900,000 distinct CDR3 sequences, 25% to 35% seen once. For these TCRs, the target antigens are not known. The source was cultured CD8+ T cells from PBMCs, collected from culture after CMV antigen stimulation. Source of these receptors: a human donor in good health (CMV status not recorded). Some clones in this sample may be carry-over from other donors' samples.

The J gene is TRBJ2-1, the V gene TRBV5-4, with 9 bases fitting TRBD1. V lost 0 bases to trimming and J lost 7 bases; unmatched junction nucleotides: 8. Looked up from germline, CDR1 is SGHNT and CDR2 is YYREEE (reference sequence). The CDR3 is made up of 16 amino acids. The chain's CDR3 is CASSLADRGVWNEQFF. CDR3 DNA sequence: TGTGCCAGCAGCTTGGCGGACAGGGGCGTTTGGAATGAGCAGTTCTTC.

This clonotype has more than one count but fewer than ten. J is TRBJ2-7 and V is TRBV12-3 or TRBV12-4; D unclear. Trimming cost V 6 bases and J 5 bases, with 23 bases left between them. The CDR3 runs 16 residues. The DNA for the CDR3 is TGTGCCAGCAGCCTAATACTGGGGTCCTCGACCCACGAGCAGTACTTC. It yields the protein CASSLILGSSTHEQYF.

This clonotype was seen at least ten times. V is TRBV7-6 and J is TRBJ1-1; TRBD1 matches 9 bases. V was clipped by 1 base and J by 6 bases; unmatched bases: 9. Per germline, CDR1 SGHVS and CDR2 FNYEAQ. This CDR3 has 16 residues. The CDR3 DNA reads as TGTGCCAGCAGCTTAGGGCCGAGGGACAGGGACGCTGAAGCTTTCTTT. Its translation: CASSLGPRDRDAEAFF.

This clonotype was seen only a few times. The rearrangement links TRBV7-9 to TRBJ1-2; weak D call: TRBD1 (6 bases). Trimming left V 5 bases short and J 8 bases short, with 21 bases between. CDR1 and CDR2 from the germline V gene are SEHNR and FQNEAQ (reference sequence). This CDR3 has 15 amino acids. This chain's CDR3 is CASSPLPGDPNGYTF. The CDR3 DNA reads TGTGCCAGCAGCCCACTCCCAGGGGATCCAAACGGCTACACCTTC. Full variable domain (remainder filled in from reference TRBV7-9 and TRBJ1-2): DTGVSQNPRHKITKRGQNVTFRCDPISEHNRLYWYRQTLGQGPEFLTYFQNEAQLEKSRLLSDRFSAERPKGSFSTLEIQRTEQGDSAMYLCASSPLPGDPNGYTFGSGTRLTVV.

This clonotype was counted only a few times. The chain has TRBV6-2 or TRBV6-3 and TRBJ2-1; TRBD2 matches 10 bases. Unmatched junction bases numbered 1, after V lost 7 bases and J lost 1 base. The CDR3 extends over 14 amino acids. CDR1 MNHEY and CDR2 SVGEGT come from the germline V gene. In DNA form, the CDR3 reads TGTGCCAGCACTAGCGGGGGTTCCTACAATGAGCAGTTCTTC. This encodes CASTSGGSYNEQFF.

The table lists this clonotype with many counts. The chain carries TRBV12-3 or TRBV12-4 and TRBJ2-7; 8 positions agree with TRBD1. CDR3 length equals 16 residues. With 6 bases clipped from V and 6 bases from J, the junction kept 16 bases outside the gene matches. The CDR3 coding sequence is TGTGCCAGCAGAGCACCGGGGACAGGAGGTGGTTCCGAGCAGTACTTC. Amino acid sequence: CASRAPGTGGGSEQYF.

This clonotype has a count of ten or more. This chain uses TRBV7-8 with TRBJ1-5, with 8 bases lining up with TRBD1. Looked up from germline, CDR1 is SGHVS and CDR2 is FQNEAQ. The J segment lost 6 bases and the V segment lost 4 bases, leaving 8 bases of the junction unmatched. The CDR3 has 15 amino acids. The CDR3 sequence: CASSSPGQGFQPQHF. The CDR3 bases are TGTGCCAGCAGCTCCCCCGGACAGGGTTTTCAGCCCCAGCATTTT.

This chain connects TRBV12-3 or TRBV12-4 to TRBJ2-5; 7 nucleotides agree with TRBD2. The CDR3 runs 13 residues. J was trimmed by 5 bases and V by 5 bases; bases with no gene match: 5. CDR3 sequence (DNA): TGTGCCAGCAGTGCACTAGCGAGGGAGACCCAGTACTTC. Translated, it gives CASSALARETQYF.

The chain uses TRBV28 and TRBJ1-4; D uncertain. V was pared by 6 bases and J by 1 base, with 9 bases between. The germline V gene has CDR1 MDHEN and CDR2 SYDVKM. This CDR3 comprises 14 residues. CDR3 nucleotide sequence: TGTGCCAGCAGGATGGTGGGAACTAATGAAAAACTGTTTTTT. Residues: CASRMVGTNEKLFF.

This clonotype has a handful of counts. This chain joins TRBV27 and TRBJ1-5; the D is unclear. V lost 0 bases to trimming and J lost 2 bases, with 11 bases between them. The germline V gene has CDR1 MNHEY and CDR2 SMNVEV (reference sequence). This CDR3 is built from 16 residues. CDR3 in amino acids: CASSLSAAWGNQPQHF. The CDR3 DNA reads as TGTGCCAGCAGTTTATCGGCGGCCTGGGGCAATCAGCCCCAGCATTTT.

This clonotype was seen a few times. V and J are TRBV7-6 and TRBJ1-2; D is ambiguous. Per the germline V gene, CDR1 is SGHVS and CDR2 is FNYEAQ. The ends were cut back, 4 bases at V and 4 bases at J, with 16 bases in the middle. This CDR3 spans 15 amino acids. The DNA of the CDR3 is TGTGCCAGCAGCTCCGGGGTCGGGTCAGCCTATGGCTACACCTTC. It encodes CASSSGVGSAYGYTF.